This T cell receptor beta chain was identified in a study of blood T cell repertoires in COVID-19. Study at large: The study drew acute and convalescent COVID-19 samples from the United States, Italy and Spain. PBMCs, B-cell-depleted T cells, or T cells provided the cDNA or gDNA that made up the material.

Germline CDR1 reads SQVTM; CDR2 reads ANQGSEA. The CDR3 is 12 amino acids. Trimming removed 4 bases from V and 8 bases from J, with 14 bases in between. Original handling: How many nucleated cells were present was estimated from reference gene primer amplification. TCRdb's copy holds only in-frame clones and misses some; the assay was immunoSEQ multiplex PCR. That table supplies the V and J calls and clone size; D and trimming were determined from the DNA. The sample has 130,000 to 150,000 clones; more than 70% are singletons. This TCR derives from a man aged 50 to 59 with active or convalescent COVID-19. The V call is TRBV29-1, the J call TRBJ1-2; D not resolved. The sample comprised peripheral blood. The CDR3 DNA reads TGCAGCGTTGTAATAGGAGGTGGGGGCTACACCTTC. Its protein product is CSVVIGGGGYTF. Full variable domain (rest looked up from reference TRBV29-1 and TRBJ1-2): SAVISQKPSRDICQRGTSLTIQCQVDSQVTMMFWYRQQPGQSLTLIATANQGSEATYESGFVIDKFPISRPNLTFSTLTVSNMSPEDSSIYLCSVVIGGGGYTFGSGTRLTVV.